This entry describes one T cell receptor (beta chain). Its target is unknown. This specimen belongs to a study of somatic mutations in cytotoxic T cells in rheumatoid arthritis. In the study overall: Sorted by flow to nearly 100% purity were some V beta antibody-stained T-cell populations, including V beta1+ cells sequenced for TCRB.

Germline values: CDR1 SGHRS, CDR2 YFSETQ. This CDR3 region has 12 residues. Trimming removed 5 bases from V and 4 bases from J, with 8 bases in between. Positive selection with magnetic beads achieved the isolation of CD4+ and CD8+ cells, followed by a flow cytometry check of purity. The protocol was immunoSEQ multiplex PCR, while the TCRdb copy is restricted to in-frame clones and leaves out a portion. Of nearly 20,000 clones listed, 86% are singletons. Findings and caveats of the study: Relative to age-matched healthy controls, rheumatoid arthritis patients did not differ significantly in CD8+ T-cell clonality. The top CD8+ clone topped 20% of CD8+ cells in about an eighth of the roughly 65 patients.

V and J are TRBV5-1 and TRBJ2-3; TRBD2 might be the D (6 bases). The TCR was taken from a middle-aged man in good health. Specimen: CD8+ T cells sorted from blood. The CDR3 is CASRRRADTQYF. The CDR3 bases are TGCGCCAGCAGAAGGAGGGCAGATACGCAGTATTTT.